This T cell receptor (beta chain) derives from a study of blood T cell repertoires in COVID-19 (TCRdb year 2020). Turning to the overall study: The collaborator samples originated in the United States, Italy and Spain and spanned the acute and convalescent phases of COVID-19. The prospective study material was composed of cDNA or gDNA derived from T cells, B-cell-depleted T cells, or PBMCs. Deeply sampled blood TCRbeta repertoires from subjects exposed to, actively infected with, or recovered from COVID-19 were included in the dataset. The repertoires were released in a freely available public database intended as a resource for research on the immune response to SARS-CoV-2. Samples came from the ongoing ImmuneRACE study (first 160 participants) plus 1,254 subjects from 6 global collaborators. The sample metadata nearly always contained a de-identified subject ID, COVID-19 status, age in years and sex. HLA class I and class II types, where available, came from metadata supplied by the sample provider rather than from assay-based typing. The paper's findings and limits, for the study overall: Clinical and demographic metadata were provided uncurated, with the amount varying by source and participant.

CDR1 and CDR2 are drawn from the germline V gene: MGHDK, SYGVNS. V gives up 4 bases and J gives up 1 base, and the segment between their germline ends measures 15 bases. Including the terminal cysteine and phenylalanine, the CDR3 comprises 16 residues. Here the CDR3 DNA is all that survives: 48 bases in frame from base 1. Collaborating institutions collected whole blood in K2EDTA tubes following their own protocols. Collaborator samples were shipped for TCRbeta analysis as frozen whole blood, isolated PBMCs, or DNA extracted from either sample type. TCRbeta CDR3 regions were amplified from genomic DNA by means of the immunoSEQ Assay, a bias-controlled multiplex PCR. The study's processing was this. Nucleated cell counts per sample were estimated from amplification of reference gene primers within the assay. To quantify the absolute abundance of each unique TCRbeta CDR3 rearrangement, sequence reads were collapsed and filtered. For each sample, productive Simpson clonality was calculated as the square root of Simpson's diversity index across productive rearrangements. The clones in this table, taken by TCRdb from immuneACCESS, are in-frame only. Not every clone is retained; where verified, under half of the shortfall comes from an unresolved V gene, and the cause of the rest is unknown. V and J calls and clone size are those listed in that table; D and trimming were worked out from the DNA. The sample contains some 83,000 clones, around 80% of them found a single time. About 5% of the sample rests with the top ten.

Notes on this clone: The target of this receptor is not known. The sample holds no much larger clone one base away, and base qualities are not on file.

The material sequenced was peripheral blood. This chain is built from TRBV25-1 and TRBJ2-3; the D gene is perhaps TRBD2, from 7 matching bases. The sequence was obtained from a man aged 55 to 70 with active or convalescent COVID-19. The base sequence is TGTGCCAGCAGTGTTTCGGGGGGCCTACGCACAGATACGCAGTATTTT. Translated, it gives CASSVSGGLRTDTQYF.